The clone carrying this TCR beta chain was found many times. The target antigen is unknown. The sample originates from a study of T-cell reconstitution after alpha-beta-depleted transplantation in children. Library preparation (for TCRbeta) was performed with unique molecular identifiers. TCRdb passed the PCR reads through MiXCR, listing each CDR3 protein once. The sample includes 90,000 to 150,000 distinct CDR3 sequences, roughly 23% of them seen just once. General study points: The origin of high day-60 TCRbeta diversity in some patients lay in surviving recipient T cells and thymic progenitors. T-cell counts and diversity at one year post-transplant came mainly from newly produced T cells.

V lost 7 bases to trimming and J lost 6 bases, with 10 bases between them. CDR1 is SGHVT, CDR2 SQSDAQ, per germline. The CDR3 length is 12 residues. The source is a male patient aged 2-10 years who had a stem cell transplant for chronic granulomatous disease, so the T cells may come from the graft donor. This chain connects TRBV7-4 to TRBJ1-5; D uncertain. This sample comprised PBMCs, mostly from graft donor cells, obtained 180 days after TCRalphabeta/CD19-depleted stem cell transplant. The CDR3 protein is CASTDFRQPQHF. CDR3 DNA sequence: TGTGCCAGCACGGACTTTCGTCAGCCCCAGCATTTT.